A single T cell receptor beta chain is shown here with its context. The antigen is undetermined. These data come from a study of T cell responses to AZD1222 COVID-19 vaccine. Study-wide findings and caveats: Spike was spanned by vaccine-associated CD4 TCRs, with dominance at 160-218 and 743-854. The donor group comprised mostly white British people and more females; the analysis possibly underestimated clonal diversity.

The assay was immunoSEQ multiplex PCR, and TCRdb's table has in-frame clones only and misses some. The data show 150,000 to 250,000 clones, 90% to 95% seen once. Germline V gene lookup returns CDR1 MNHEY and CDR2 SVGAGI. The V end lost 7 bases, the J end lost 13 bases, and 13 bases lay between the germline ends. This CDR3 comprises 10 residues. Sequencing used peripheral blood, obtained 28 days after the second AZD1222 dose. This receptor was identified in an adult who received the AZD1222 COVID-19 vaccine. The V gene is TRBV6-5, the J gene TRBJ1-2; D is ambiguous. In DNA form, the CDR3 reads TGTGCCAGCACCCCTGAGATGGGCACCTTC. This codes for CASTPEMGTF.